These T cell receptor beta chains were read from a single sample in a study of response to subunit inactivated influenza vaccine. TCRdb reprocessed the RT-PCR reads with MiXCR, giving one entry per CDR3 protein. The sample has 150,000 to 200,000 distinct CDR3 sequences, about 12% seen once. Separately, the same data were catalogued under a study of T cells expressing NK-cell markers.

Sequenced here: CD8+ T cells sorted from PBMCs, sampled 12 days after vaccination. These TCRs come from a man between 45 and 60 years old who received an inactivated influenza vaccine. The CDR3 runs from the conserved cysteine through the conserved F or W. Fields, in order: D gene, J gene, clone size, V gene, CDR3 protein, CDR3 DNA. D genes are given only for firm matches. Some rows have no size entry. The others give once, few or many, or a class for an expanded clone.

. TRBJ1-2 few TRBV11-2 CASSLSYRALTQNYGYTF TGTGCCAGCAGCTTATCCTACAGGGCTCTCACTCAGAACTATGGCTACACCTTC
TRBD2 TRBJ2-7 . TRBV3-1 CASSQISGASYEQYF TGTGCCAGCAGCCAAATTAGCGGGGCCTCCTACGAGCAGTACTTC
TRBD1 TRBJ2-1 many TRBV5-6 CASSPGTDYNEQFF TGTGCCAGCAGCCCCGGGACAGATTACAATGAGCAGTTCTTC
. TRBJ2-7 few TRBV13 CASRWSGVGPEQYF TGTGCCAGCCGGTGGTCTGGGGTTGGCCCTGAGCAGTACTTC
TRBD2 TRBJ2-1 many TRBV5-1 CASRGNAGGAYNEQFF TGCGCCAGCAGGGGTAATGCGGGGGGCGCCTACAATGAGCAGTTCTTC
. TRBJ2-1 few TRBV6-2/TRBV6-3 CASRTAYNEQFF TGTGCCAGCAGAACAGCCTACAATGAGCAGTTCTTC
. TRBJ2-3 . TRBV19 CASSQIQGTDTQYF TGTGCCAGTAGTCAGATTCAGGGAACAGATACGCAGTATTTT
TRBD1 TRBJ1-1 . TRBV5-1 CASSLAQGQVHTEAFF TGCGCCAGCAGCTTGGCCCAGGGACAGGTCCACACTGAAGCTTTCTTT
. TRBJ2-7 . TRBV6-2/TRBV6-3 CASSYSTGRSSYEQYF TGTGCCAGCAGTTACTCAACGGGAAGGAGCTCCTACGAGCAGTACTTC
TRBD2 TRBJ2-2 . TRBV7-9 CASSPLGQGGSTGELFF TGTGCCAGCAGCCCGCTTGGGCAGGGCGGGAGCACCGGGGAGCTGTTTTTT
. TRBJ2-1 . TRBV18 CASSPSGTEQFF TGTGCCAGCTCACCCTCCGGGACGGAGCAGTTCTTC
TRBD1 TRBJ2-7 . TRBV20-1 CSAEDRAIAYEQYF TGCAGTGCTGAAGACAGGGCGATAGCCTACGAGCAGTACTTC
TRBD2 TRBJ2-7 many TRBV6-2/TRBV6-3 CASSSPTSGRAEGDFSSYEQYF TGTGCCAGCAGTTCTCCCACTAGCGGGAGGGCCGAAGGGGACTTCAGCTCCTACGAGCAGTACTTC
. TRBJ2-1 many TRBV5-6 CASSPIGHSSEFF TGTGCCAGCAGCCCCATCGGGCACTCCTCCGAATTCTTC
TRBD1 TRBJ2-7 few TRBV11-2 CASSLVARGQGVEQYF TGTGCCAGCAGCTTAGTCGCTCGGGGACAGGGGGTCGAGCAGTACTTC
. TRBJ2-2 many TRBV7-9 CASSFGGPTTGELFF TGTGCCAGCAGCTTCGGAGGGCCGACCACCGGGGAGCTGTTTTTT
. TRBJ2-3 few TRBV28 CASSWRLQSSTDTQYF TGTGCCAGCAGTTGGCGACTCCAATCTAGCACAGATACGCAGTATTTT
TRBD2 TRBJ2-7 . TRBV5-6 CASSSAGVYEQYF TGTGCCAGCAGCTCAGCGGGGGTCTACGAGCAGTACTTC
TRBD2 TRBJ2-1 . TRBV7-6 CASSLAGGQNEQFF TGTGCCAGCAGCCTAGCGGGAGGACAGAATGAGCAGTTCTTC